The 2 T cell receptor beta chains presented below share a single source sample, sequenced in a study of blood T cell repertoires in COVID-19. Data came from immunoSEQ multiplex PCR; TCRdb stores just in-frame clones and leaves some out. The table includes approximately 94,000 clones, more than 85% detected once. The specimen sequenced was peripheral blood. These receptors were taken from a young man in a cohort sampled during active COVID-19.

The J gene is TRBJ1-1, the V gene TRBV29-1, with D possibly being TRBD1 (5 bases). With 7 bases removed from V and 2 bases from J, the gap between germline ends came to 11 bases. Looked up from germline, CDR1 is SQVTM and CDR2 is ANQGSEA. The CDR3 length is 12 residues. CDR3: CSAGGLNTEAFF. The CDR3 DNA sequence: TGCAGCGCCGGGGGACTTAACACTGAAGCTTTCTTT.

The V call is TRBV2, the J call TRBJ2-2; D possibly corresponds to TRBD1 (6 bases). The CDR3 length is 17 residues. Germline CDR1 is SNHLY and CDR2 is FYNNEI. The V gene lost 4 bases and the J gene lost 4 bases, with 19 bases spanning the gap. CDR3 DNA sequence: TGTGCCAGCAGTGTAGGAGTGGGGGCCCGGGGCACCGGGGAGCTGTTTTTT. Amino acids: CASSVGVGARGTGELFF.